This T cell receptor (beta chain) is drawn from a study of blood T cell repertoires in COVID-19. In this sample, this clone turned up once. The CDR3 spans 17 residues. Germline V CDR1 and CDR2: DFQATT, SNEGSKA (reference sequence). J gave up 8 bases and V 3 bases, and 16 bases lay outside the gene matches. Libraries were prepared by immunoSEQ multiplex PCR; TCRdb keeps only in-frame clonotypes and omits some of them. The sample includes around 180,000 clones, approximately 90% seen only once; the top ten take 2.5% to 3%. The chain uses TRBV20-1 and TRBJ1-6; TRBD1 agrees at 7 bases. This receptor was taken from a woman in her 30s with active or convalescent COVID-19. The material sequenced was peripheral blood. The CDR3 DNA sequence: TGCAGTGCTAGTATGCCCTCAGGGGGGAAAGGGGATTCACCCCTCCACTTT. Translated: CSASMPSGGKGDSPLHF.